A selection of T cell receptor beta chains follows, all from one sample in a study of blood T cell repertoires in COVID-19. The protocol was immunoSEQ multiplex PCR, while the TCRdb copy is restricted to in-frame clones and leaves out a portion. The data hold more than 100,000 clones, with 87% observed a single time. The specimen was peripheral blood. Receptors originate from a human donor in a cohort sampled during active COVID-19. Both conserved end residues are part of each CDR3. D genes are given only for firm matches. Size values are once, few and many counts, or a class for expanded clones, and some rows have none.

V	length	size	J	D	DNA	CDR3
TRBV9	13	-	TRBJ2-4	-	TGTGCCAGCAGCGTAGATCCGGGGAACATTCAGTACTTC	CASSVDPGNIQYF
TRBV7-3	18	-	TRBJ2-4	TRBD1	TGTGCCAGGCCGACAGGGGGACTGGGATTAGAAGCCAAAAACATTCAGTACTTC	CARPTGGLGLEAKNIQYF
TRBV30	17	-	TRBJ1-2	-	TGTGCCGGGGATACCGGGACACAATTTGGAGCTAACTATGGCTACACCTTC	CAGDTGTQFGANYGYTF
TRBV7-9	15	-	TRBJ1-2	-	TGTGCCAGCAGCTTAGCGTCGGAAGAGGACTATGGCTACACCTTC	CASSLASEEDYGYTF
TRBV4-1	15	once	TRBJ2-2	-	TGCGCCAGCAGCCAAGTTGGGGGGGCGGCCGGGGAGCTGTTTTTT	CASSQVGGAAGELFF
TRBV5-1	15	-	TRBJ1-5	TRBD1	TGCGCCAGCAGCTTGGAAGGGGGCGCGGGTCAGCCCCAGCATTTT	CASSLEGGAGQPQHF
TRBV28	17	-	TRBJ2-3	TRBD2	TGTGCCAGCAGTCACGCTGGTGGGAGCGGGAGAGGAGATACGCAGTATTTT	CASSHAGGSGRGDTQYF
TRBV11-2	14	-	TRBJ2-7	-	TGTGCCAGCAGCTTAGCCGGTAACTACTACGAGCAGTACTTC	CASSLAGNYYEQYF
TRBV9	14	-	TRBJ2-2	-	TGTGCCAGCAGACGACAACAGAACACCGGGGAGCTGTTTTTT	CASRRQQNTGELFF
TRBV2	15	-	TRBJ2-7	TRBD2	TGTGCCAGCGGCCCTACTAGCGGGAGGTCCTACGAGCAGTACTTC	CASGPTSGRSYEQYF
TRBV6-5	16	few	TRBJ1-3	-	TGTGCCAGCAGTTTGGGAGGAAAGGGCTCTGGAAACACCATATATTTT	CASSLGGKGSGNTIYF
TRBV18	18	-	TRBJ2-1	TRBD2	TGTGCCAGCTCACCACCCTATGGAACCAGCGGGGGCTACAATGAGCAGTTCTTC	CASSPPYGTSGGYNEQFF
TRBV7-8	16	-	TRBJ2-7	-	TGTGCCAGCAGCTTAACTCGCGACTTAAGCTCCTACGAGCAGTACTTC	CASSLTRDLSSYEQYF
TRBV2	17	-	TRBJ1-1	-	TGTGCCAGCAGTGAAGCTGGGGGGGGAAGTCTGAACACTGAAGCTTTCTTT	CASSEAGGGSLNTEAFF
TRBV7-3	14	-	TRBJ2-2	-	TGTGCCAGCAGCTTTGCAGGGGCCACCGGGGAGCTGTTTTTT	CASSFAGATGELFF
TRBV28	16	-	TRBJ2-1	TRBD2	TGTGCCAGCAGCCTTAACTTAGCGGGAGCCTACAATGAGCAGTTCTTC	CASSLNLAGAYNEQFF
TRBV27	14	-	TRBJ2-1	TRBD1	TGTGCCAGCAGTTTCCGGGACAGATACAATGAGCAGTTCTTC	CASSFRDRYNEQFF
TRBV29-1	15	once	TRBJ1-5	-	TGCAGCGTTGAGGGAGGTGGAGACAGTAATCAGCCCCAGCATTTT	CSVEGGGDSNQPQHF
TRBV19	16	-	TRBJ1-4	-	TGTGCCAGTAGTCCGGATTCGGACAGTGGTAATGAAAAACTGTTTTTT	CASSPDSDSGNEKLFF
TRBV24-1	15	once	TRBJ2-5	-	TGTGCCACCAGTGATTTTGGACTGGGACAAGAGACCCAGTACTTC	CATSDFGLGQETQYF